A single TCR beta chain is shown here with its context. Its cognate antigen is unknown. This sample was included in a study of cytomegalovirus exposure and HLA in healthy donors. Overall study findings and caveats: In the approximately 120 validation repertoires, a later analysis found that first-cohort TCR clusters tended to co-occur.

This CDR3 spans 13 amino acids. CDR1 and CDR2 (germline): MNHNY, SVGAGI (reference sequence). Trimming left V 8 bases short and J 1 base short, with 11 bases between. Repertoires were generated with immunoSEQ multiplex PCR, while TCRdb's copy carries only in-frame clones and drops some. The sample records about 240,000 clones, approximately 90% being singletons. Sequences were obtained from PBMCs. The V call is TRBV6-6, the J call TRBJ2-5; D remains ambiguous. This receptor was taken from a man aged 18 to 29 in good health and CMV-seronegative. The CDR3 loop reads CASGFSSQETQYF. For the CDR3, the DNA is TGTGCCAGCGGTTTTTCATCCCAAGAGACCCAGTACTTC.